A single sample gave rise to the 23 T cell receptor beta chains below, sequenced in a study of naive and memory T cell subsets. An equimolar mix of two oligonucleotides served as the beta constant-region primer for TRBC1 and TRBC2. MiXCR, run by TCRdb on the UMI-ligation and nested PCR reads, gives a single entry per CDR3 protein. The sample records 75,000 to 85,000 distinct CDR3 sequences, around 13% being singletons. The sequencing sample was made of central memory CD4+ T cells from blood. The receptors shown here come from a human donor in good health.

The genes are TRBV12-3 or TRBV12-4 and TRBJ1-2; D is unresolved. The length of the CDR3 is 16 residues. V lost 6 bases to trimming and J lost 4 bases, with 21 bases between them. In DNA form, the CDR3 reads TGTGCCAGCAGACCCCAACCTCAGCGTACTACCTATGGCTACACCTTC. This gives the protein CASRPQPQRTTYGYTF.

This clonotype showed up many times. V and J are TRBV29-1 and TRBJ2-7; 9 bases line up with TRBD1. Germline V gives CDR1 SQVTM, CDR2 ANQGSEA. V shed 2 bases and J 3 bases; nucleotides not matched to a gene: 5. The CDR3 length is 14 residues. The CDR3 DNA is TGCAGCGTTGAAATCGGACAGGGGAGCTACGAGCAGTACTTC. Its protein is CSVEIGQGSYEQYF.

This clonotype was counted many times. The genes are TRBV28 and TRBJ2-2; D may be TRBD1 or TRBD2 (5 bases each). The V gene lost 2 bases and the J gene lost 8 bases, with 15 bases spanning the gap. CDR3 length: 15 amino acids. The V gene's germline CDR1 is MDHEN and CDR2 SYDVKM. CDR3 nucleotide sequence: TGTGCCAGCAGTTTAGGGGGAGTAACAGGAGGGGAGCTGTTTTTT. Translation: CASSLGGVTGGELFF.

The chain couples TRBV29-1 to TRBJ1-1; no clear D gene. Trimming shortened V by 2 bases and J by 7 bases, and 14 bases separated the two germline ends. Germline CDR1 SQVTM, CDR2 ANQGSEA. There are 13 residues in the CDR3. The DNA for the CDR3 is TGCAGCGTTGAATGGGCCCTGCGGGGTGAAGCTTTCTTT. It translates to CSVEWALRGEAFF.

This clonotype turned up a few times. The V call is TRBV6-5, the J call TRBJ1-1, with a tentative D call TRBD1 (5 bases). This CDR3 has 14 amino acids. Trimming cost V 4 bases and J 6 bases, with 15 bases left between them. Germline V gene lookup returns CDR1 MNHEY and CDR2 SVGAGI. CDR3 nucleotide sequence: TGTGCCAGCAGTTCGGGGGGGGGTAGGGCTGAAGCTTTCTTT. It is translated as CASSSGGGRAEAFF.

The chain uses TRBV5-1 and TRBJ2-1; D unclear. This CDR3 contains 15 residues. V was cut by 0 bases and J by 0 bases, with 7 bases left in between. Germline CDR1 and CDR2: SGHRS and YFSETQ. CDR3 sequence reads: CASSLALSSYNEQFF. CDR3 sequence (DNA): TGCGCCAGCAGCTTGGCTCTGAGCTCCTACAATGAGCAGTTCTTC.

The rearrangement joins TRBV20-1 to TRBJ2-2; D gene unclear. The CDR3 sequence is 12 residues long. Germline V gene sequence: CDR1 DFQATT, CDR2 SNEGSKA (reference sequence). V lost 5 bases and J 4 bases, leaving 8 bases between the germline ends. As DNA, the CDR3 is TGCAGTGCTGGAAAGGGCACCGGGGAGCTGTTTTTT. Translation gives CSAGKGTGELFF.

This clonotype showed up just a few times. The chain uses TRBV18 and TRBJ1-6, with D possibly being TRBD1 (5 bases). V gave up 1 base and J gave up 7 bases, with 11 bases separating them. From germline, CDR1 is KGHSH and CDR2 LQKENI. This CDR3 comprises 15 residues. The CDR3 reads CASSPLGDGNSPLHF. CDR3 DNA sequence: TGTGCCAGCTCACCACTAGGGGACGGGAATTCACCCCTCCACTTT.

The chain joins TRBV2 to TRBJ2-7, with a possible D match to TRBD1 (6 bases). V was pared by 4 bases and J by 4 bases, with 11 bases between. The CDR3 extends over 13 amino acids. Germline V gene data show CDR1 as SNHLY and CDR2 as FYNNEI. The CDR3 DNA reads TGTGCCAGCAGTGTCAGGGGTGGATACGAGCAGTACTTC. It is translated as CASSVRGGYEQYF.

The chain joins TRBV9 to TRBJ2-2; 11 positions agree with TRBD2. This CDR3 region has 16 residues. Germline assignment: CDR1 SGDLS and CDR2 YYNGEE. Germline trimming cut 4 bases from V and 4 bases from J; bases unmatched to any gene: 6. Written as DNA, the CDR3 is TGTGCCAGCAGCTTACTAGCGGGAGTATCCACCGGGGAGCTGTTTTTT. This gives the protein CASSLLAGVSTGELFF.

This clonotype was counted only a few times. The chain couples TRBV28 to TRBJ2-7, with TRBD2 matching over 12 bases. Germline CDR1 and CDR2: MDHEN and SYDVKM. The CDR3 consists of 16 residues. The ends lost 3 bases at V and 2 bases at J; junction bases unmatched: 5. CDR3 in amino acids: CASSFPTSGGTYEQYF. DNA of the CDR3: TGTGCCAGCAGTTTCCCCACTAGCGGGGGGACCTACGAGCAGTACTTC. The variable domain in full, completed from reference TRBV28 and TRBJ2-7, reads DVKVTQSSRYLVKRTGEKVFLECVQDMDHENMFWYRQDPGLGLRLIYFSYDVKMKEKGDIPEGYSVSREKKERFSLILESASTNQTSMYLCASSFPTSGGTYEQYFGPGTRLTVT.

The CDR3 region has the DNA TGTGCCAGCAGTTTAGTTGGGGGGCCCCTGTTTTTT. It yields the protein CASSLVGGPLFF. This rearrangement joins TRBV12-3 or TRBV12-4 to TRBJ2-2; D may match TRBD1 or TRBD2 (6 bases each). V lost 1 base and J lost 14, with 11 bases in between. CDR3 length: 12 amino acids.

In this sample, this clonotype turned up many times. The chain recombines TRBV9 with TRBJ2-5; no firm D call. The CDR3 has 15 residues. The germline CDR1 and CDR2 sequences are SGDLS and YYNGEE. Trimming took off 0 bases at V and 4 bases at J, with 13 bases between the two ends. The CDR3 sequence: CASSVGPWVGETQYF. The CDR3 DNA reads TGTGCCAGCAGCGTAGGTCCGTGGGTGGGAGAGACCCAGTACTTC.

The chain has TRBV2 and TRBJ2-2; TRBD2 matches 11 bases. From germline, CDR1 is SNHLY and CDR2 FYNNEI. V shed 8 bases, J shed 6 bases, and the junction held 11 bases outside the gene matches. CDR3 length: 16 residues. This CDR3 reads CASHPPLSGRAGELFF. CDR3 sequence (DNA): TGTGCCAGCCACCCTCCGCTTAGCGGGAGGGCCGGGGAGCTGTTTTTT.

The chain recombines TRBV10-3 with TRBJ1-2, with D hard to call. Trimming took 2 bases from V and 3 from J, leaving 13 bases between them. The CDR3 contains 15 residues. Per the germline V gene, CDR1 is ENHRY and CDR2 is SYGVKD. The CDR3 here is CAISEGDTPDYGYTF. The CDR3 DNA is TGTGCCATCAGTGAGGGAGATACGCCGGACTATGGCTACACCTTC.

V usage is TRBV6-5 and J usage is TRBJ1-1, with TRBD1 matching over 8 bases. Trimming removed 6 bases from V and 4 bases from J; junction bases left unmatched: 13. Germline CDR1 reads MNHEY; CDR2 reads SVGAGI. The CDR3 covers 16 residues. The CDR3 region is CASSRTGLGHGTEAFF. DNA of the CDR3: TGTGCCAGCAGCAGGACAGGGTTGGGTCACGGCACTGAAGCTTTCTTT.

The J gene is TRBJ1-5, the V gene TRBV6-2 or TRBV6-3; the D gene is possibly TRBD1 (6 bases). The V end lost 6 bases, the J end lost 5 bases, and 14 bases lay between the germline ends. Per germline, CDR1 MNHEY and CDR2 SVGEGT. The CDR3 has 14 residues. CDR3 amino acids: CASRPGQVYQPQHF. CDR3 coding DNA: TGTGCCAGCAGACCGGGACAAGTCTATCAGCCCCAGCATTTT.

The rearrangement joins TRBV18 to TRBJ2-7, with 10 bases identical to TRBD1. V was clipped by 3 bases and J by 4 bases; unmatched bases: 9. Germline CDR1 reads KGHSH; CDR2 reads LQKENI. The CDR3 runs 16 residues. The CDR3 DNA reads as TGTGCCAGCTCACCGCTTCCCGGGACAGGGGATTACGAGCAGTACTTC. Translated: CASSPLPGTGDYEQYF.

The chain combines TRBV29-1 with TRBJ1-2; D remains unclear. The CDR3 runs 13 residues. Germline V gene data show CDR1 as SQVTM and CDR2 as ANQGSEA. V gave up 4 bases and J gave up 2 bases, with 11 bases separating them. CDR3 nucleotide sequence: TGCAGCGTTGTGGACGGGAGGAACTATGGCTACACCTTC. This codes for CSVVDGRNYGYTF.

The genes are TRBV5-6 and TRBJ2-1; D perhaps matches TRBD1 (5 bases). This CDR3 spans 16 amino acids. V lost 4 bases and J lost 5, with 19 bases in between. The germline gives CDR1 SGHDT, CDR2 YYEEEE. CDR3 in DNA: TGTGCCAGCAGCCCCGAGCCGGCCAGGGTAAACAATGAGCAGTTCTTC. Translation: CASSPEPARVNNEQFF.

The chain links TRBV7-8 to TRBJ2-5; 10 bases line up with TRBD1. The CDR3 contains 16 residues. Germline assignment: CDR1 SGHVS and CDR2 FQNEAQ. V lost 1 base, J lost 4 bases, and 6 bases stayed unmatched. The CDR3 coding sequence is TGTGCCAGCAGCTTAGATGGGACAGGGGTCGGAGAGACCCAGTACTTC. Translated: CASSLDGTGVGETQYF. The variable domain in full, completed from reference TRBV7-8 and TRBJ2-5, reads GAGVSQSPRYKVAKRGQDVALRCDPISGHVSLFWYQQALGQGPEFLTYFQNEAQLDKSGLPSDRFFAERPEGSVSTLKIQRTQQEDSAVYLCASSLDGTGVGETQYFGPGTRLLVL.

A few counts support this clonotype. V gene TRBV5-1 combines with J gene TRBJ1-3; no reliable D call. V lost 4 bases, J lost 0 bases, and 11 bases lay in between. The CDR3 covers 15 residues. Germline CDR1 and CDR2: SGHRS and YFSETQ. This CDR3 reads CASSPGGNSGNTIYF. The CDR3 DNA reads TGCGCCAGCAGCCCGGGCGGCAACTCTGGAAACACCATATATTTT.

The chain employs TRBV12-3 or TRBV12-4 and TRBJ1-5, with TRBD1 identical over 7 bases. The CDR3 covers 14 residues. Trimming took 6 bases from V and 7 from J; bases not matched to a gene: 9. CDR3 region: CASSRVTGSQPQHF. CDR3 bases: TGTGCCAGCAGCAGAGTGACAGGGTCCCAGCCCCAGCATTTT.